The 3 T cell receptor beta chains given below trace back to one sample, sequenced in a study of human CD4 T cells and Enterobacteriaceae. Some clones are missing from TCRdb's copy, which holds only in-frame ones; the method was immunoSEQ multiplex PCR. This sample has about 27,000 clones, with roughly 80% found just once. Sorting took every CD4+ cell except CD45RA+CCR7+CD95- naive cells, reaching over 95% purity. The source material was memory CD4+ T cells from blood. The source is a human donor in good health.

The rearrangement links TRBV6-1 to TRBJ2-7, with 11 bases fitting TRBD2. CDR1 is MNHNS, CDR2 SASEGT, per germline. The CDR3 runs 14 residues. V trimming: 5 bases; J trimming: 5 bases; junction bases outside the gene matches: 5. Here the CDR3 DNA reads TGTGCCAGCAGTTTAACTAGCGGGAGAGACGAGCAGTACTTC. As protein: CASSLTSGRDEQYF.

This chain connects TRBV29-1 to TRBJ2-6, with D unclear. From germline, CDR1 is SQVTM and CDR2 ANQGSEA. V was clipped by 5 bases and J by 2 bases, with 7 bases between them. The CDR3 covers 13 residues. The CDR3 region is CSVREAGANVLTF. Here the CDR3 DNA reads TGCAGCGTTAGGGAAGCTGGGGCCAACGTCCTGACTTTC.

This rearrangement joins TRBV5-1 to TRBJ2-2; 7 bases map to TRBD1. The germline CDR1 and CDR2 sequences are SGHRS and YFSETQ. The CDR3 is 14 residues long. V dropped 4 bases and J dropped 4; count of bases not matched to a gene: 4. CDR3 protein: CASSQQGSTGELFF. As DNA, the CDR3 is TGCGCCAGCAGCCAACAGGGGAGCACCGGGGAGCTGTTTTTT.